This T cell receptor beta chain was obtained from a study of blood T cells in healthy people across ages. Next came a second PCR, run for roughly 6 to 11 cycles, which used a sample-barcoded 5' primer along with a J-beta primer mix. A minimum of 3 million CDR3-containing paired-end reads was obtained for each sample. TCRdb fed the 5' RACE reads into MiXCR, producing one record per CDR3 protein. This table has 710,000 or so distinct CDR3 sequences, approximately 21% appearing once. Overall study findings and caveats: CMV infection status of these donors was not known. A conclusive naive versus antigen-experienced comparison was prevented by the unsorted PBMCs.

Worth noting for this clonotype: What it recognizes is unknown.

CDR3 size: 12 residues. Losses at the gene ends were 6 bases for V and 6 bases for J; bases not matched to a gene: 4. Germline lookup yields CDR1 MNHEY and CDR2 SVGAGI. Ranging in age from about 6 to 95, the donors were healthy Caucasian individuals from Russia. The TCR sequence derives from a man aged 65 to 85 in good health. The rearrangement uses TRBV6-5 and TRBJ1-2; 7 nucleotides agree with TRBD1. The sample was blood. Here the CDR3 reads CASSPQGNGYTF. The CDR3 DNA reads as TGTGCCAGCAGCCCACAGGGGAATGGCTACACCTTC.